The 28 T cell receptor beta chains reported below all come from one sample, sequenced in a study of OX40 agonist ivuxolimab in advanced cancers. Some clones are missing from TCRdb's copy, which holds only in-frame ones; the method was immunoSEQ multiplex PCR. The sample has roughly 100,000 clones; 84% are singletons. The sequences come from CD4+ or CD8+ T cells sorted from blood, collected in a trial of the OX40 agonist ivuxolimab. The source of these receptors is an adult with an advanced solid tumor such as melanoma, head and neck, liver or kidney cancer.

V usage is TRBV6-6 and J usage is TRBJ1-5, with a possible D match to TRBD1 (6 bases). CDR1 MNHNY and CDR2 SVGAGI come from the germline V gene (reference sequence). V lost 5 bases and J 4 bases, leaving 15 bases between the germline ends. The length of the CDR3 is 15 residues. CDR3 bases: TGTGCCAGCAGTAAGCGGGACACCGGAAATCAGCCCCAGCATTTT. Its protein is CASSKRDTGNQPQHF.

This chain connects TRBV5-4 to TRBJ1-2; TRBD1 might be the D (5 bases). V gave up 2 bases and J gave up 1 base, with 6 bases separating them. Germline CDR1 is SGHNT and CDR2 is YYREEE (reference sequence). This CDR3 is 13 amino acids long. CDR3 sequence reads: CASSFGGNYGYTF. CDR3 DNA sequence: TGTGCCAGCAGCTTCGGGGGTAACTATGGCTACACCTTC. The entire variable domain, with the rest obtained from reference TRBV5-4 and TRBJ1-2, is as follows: ETGVTQSPTHLIKTRGQQVTLRCSSQSGHNTVSWYQQALGQGPQFIFQYYREEENGRGNFPPRFSGLQFPNYSSELNVNALELDDSALYLCASSFGGNYGYTFGSGTRLTVV.

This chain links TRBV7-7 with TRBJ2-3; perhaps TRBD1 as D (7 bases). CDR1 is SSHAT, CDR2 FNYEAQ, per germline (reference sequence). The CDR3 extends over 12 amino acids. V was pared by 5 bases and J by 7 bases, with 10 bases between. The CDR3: CASSPGGYTQYF. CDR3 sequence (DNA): TGTGCCAGCAGCCCAGGGGGGTATACGCAGTATTTT.

The CDR3 nucleotides are TGTGCCAGCAGTCACCGGGACAGGGGTTTGGGAAACACTGAAGCTTTCTTT. Translation gives CASSHRDRGLGNTEAFF. The chain links TRBV28 to TRBJ1-1; TRBD1 aligns across 10 bases. CDR3 length: 17 residues. CDR1 is MDHEN, CDR2 SYDVKM, per germline. V gave up 5 bases and J gave up 2 bases; unmatched junction bases: 11.

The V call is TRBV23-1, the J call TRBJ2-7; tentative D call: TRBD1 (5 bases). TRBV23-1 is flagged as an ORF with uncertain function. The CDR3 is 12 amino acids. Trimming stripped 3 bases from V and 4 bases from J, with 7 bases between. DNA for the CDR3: TGCGCCAGCAGTCACCGGACATACGAGCAGTACGTC. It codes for CASSHRTYEQYV.

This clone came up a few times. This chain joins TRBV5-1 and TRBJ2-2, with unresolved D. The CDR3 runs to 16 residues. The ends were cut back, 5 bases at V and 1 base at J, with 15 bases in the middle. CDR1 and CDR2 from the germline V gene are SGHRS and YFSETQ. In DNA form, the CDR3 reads TGCGCCAGCAGGAAAGGGCAACCCCAGAACACCGGGGAGCTGTTTTTT. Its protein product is CASRKGQPQNTGELFF.

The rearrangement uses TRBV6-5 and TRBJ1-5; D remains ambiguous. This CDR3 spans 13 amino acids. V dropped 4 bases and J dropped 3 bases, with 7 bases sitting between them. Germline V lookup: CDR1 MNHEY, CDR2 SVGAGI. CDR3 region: CASSLPANQPQHF. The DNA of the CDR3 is TGTGCCAGCAGTTTACCTGCCAATCAGCCCCAGCATTTT.

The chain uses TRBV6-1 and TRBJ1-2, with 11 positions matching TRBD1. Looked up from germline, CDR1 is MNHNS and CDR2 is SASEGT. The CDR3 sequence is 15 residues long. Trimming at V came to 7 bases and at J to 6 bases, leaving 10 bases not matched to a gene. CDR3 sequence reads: CASMPPGQGVNGYTF. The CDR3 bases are TGTGCCAGCATGCCCCCGGGACAGGGGGTTAATGGCTACACCTTC.

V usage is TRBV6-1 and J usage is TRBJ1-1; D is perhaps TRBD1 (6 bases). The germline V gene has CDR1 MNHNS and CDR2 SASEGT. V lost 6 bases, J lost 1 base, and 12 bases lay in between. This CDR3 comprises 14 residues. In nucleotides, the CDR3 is TGTGCCAGCAGCGCCGGGACATCGAACACTGAAGCTTTCTTT. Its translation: CASSAGTSNTEAFF.

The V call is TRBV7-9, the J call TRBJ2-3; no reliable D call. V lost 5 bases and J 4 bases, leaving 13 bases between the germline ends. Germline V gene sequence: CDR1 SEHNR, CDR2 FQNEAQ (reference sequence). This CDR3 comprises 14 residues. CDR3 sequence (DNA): TGTGCCAGCAGCGCCGTAGGGTTCCCAGATACGCAGTATTTT. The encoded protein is CASSAVGFPDTQYF.

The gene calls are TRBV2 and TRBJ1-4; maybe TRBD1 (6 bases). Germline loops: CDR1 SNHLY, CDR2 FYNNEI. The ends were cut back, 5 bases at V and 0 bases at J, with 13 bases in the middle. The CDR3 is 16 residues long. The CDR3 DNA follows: TGTGCCAGCAGTCCGGACAGTTCATCAACTAATGAAAAACTGTTTTTT. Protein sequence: CASSPDSSSTNEKLFF.

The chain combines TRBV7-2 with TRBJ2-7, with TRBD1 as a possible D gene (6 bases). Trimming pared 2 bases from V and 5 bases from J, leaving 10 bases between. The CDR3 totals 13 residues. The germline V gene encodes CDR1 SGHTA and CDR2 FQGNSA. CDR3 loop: CASSLRPGDEQYF. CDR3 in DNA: TGTGCCAGCAGCTTACGCCCAGGGGACGAGCAGTACTTC. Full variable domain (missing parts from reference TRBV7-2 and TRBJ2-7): GAGVSQSPSNKVTEKGKDVELRCDPISGHTALYWYRQSLGQGLEFLIYFQGNSAPDKSGLPSDRFSAERTGGSVSTLTIQRTQQEDSAVYLCASSLRPGDEQYFGPGTRLTVT.

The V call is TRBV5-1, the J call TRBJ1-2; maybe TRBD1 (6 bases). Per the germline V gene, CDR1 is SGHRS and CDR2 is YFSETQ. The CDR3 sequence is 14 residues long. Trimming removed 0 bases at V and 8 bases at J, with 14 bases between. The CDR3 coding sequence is TGCGCCAGCAGCTTGGATCCGGGGGCGAAAGGCTACACCTTC. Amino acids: CASSLDPGAKGYTF.

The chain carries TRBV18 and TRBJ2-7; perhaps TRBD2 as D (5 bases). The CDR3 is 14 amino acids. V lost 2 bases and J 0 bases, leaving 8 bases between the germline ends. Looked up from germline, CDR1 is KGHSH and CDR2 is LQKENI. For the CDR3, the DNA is TGTGCCAGCTCACCAGTGGGGAGCTCCTACGAGCAGTACGTC. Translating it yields CASSPVGSSYEQYV.

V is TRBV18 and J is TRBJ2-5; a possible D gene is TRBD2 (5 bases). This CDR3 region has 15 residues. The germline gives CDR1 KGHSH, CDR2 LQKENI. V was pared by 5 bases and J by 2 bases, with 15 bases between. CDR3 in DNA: TGTGCCAGCTCAGTCCGGGAAACTAAACAAGAGACCCAGTACTTC. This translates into CASSVRETKQETQYF. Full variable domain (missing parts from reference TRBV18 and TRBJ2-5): NAGVMQNPRHLVRRRGQEARLRCSPMKGHSHVYWYRQLPEEGLKFMVYLQKENIIDESGMPKERFSAEFPKEGPSILRIQQVVRGDSAAYFCASSVRETKQETQYFGPGTRLLVL.

For the CDR3, the DNA is TGTGCCAGCAGCTTAAGGGGGGAGCGCACCGGGGAGCTGTTTTTT. It yields the protein CASSLRGERTGELFF. The gene calls are TRBV7-3 and TRBJ2-2; D perhaps matches TRBD2 (6 bases). V gave up 1 base and J gave up 4 bases, with 10 bases separating them. The CDR3 contains 15 residues. The V gene's germline CDR1 is SGHTA and CDR2 FQGTGA.

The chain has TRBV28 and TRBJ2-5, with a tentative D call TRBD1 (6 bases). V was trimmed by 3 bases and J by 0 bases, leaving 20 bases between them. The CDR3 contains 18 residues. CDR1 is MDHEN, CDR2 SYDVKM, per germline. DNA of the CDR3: TGTGCCAGCAGTTTTCTTTTTGGACAGACAAATTACCAAGAGACCCAGTACTTC. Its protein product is CASSFLFGQTNYQETQYF.

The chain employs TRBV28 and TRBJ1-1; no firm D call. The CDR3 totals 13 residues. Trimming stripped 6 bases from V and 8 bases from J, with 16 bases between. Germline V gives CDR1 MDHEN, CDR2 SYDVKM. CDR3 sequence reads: CASSRTDVREAFF. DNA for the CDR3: TGTGCCAGCAGCAGGACTGACGTACGGGAAGCTTTCTTT.

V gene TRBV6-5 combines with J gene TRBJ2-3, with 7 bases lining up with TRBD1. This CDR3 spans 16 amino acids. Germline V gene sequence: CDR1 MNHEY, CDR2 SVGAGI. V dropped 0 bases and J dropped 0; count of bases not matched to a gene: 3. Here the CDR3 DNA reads TGTGCCAGCAGTTACTCAGGGGGCTCAAGCACAGATACGCAGTATTTT. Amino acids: CASSYSGGSSTDTQYF.

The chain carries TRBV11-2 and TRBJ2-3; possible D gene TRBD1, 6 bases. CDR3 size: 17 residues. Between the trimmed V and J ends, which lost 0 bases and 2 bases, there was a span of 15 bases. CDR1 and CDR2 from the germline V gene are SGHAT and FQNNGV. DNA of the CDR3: TGTGCCAGCAGCTTAGATGGAGCAGGGGTTAACACAGATACGCAGTATTTT. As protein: CASSLDGAGVNTDTQYF.

The CDR3 protein is CASSPSGPPYNEQFF. The CDR3 region has the DNA TGTGCCAGCTCTCCGAGCGGGCCCCCCTACAATGAGCAGTTCTTC. The rearrangement links TRBV18 to TRBJ2-1; TRBD2 might be the D (6 bases). The V gene lost 6 bases and the J gene lost 2 bases, with 14 bases spanning the gap. Germline V gene sequence: CDR1 KGHSH, CDR2 LQKENI. This CDR3 spans 15 amino acids.

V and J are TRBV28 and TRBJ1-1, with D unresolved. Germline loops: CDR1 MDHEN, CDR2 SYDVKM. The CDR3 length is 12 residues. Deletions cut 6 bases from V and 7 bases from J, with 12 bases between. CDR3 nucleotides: TGTGCCAGCAGGCCGACACAGCTTGAAGCTTTCTTT. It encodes CASRPTQLEAFF.

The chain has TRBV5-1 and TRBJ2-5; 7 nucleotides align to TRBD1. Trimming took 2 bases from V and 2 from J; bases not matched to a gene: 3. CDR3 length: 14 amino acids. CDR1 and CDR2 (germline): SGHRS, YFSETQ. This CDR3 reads CASSFQGDQETQYF. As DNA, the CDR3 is TGCGCCAGCAGCTTCCAGGGGGATCAAGAGACCCAGTACTTC.

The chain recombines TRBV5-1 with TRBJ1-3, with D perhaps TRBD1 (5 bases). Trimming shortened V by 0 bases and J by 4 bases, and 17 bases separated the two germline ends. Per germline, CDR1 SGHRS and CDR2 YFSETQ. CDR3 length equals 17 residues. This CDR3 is CASSLEGRAGGGNTIYF. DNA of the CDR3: TGCGCCAGCAGCTTGGAGGGCAGGGCCGGAGGCGGAAACACCATATATTTT. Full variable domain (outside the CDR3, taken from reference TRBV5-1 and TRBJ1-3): KAGVTQTPRYLIKTRGQQVTLSCSPISGHRSVSWYQQTPGQGLQFLFEYFSETQRNKGNFPGRFSGRQFSNSRSEMNVSTLELGDSALYLCASSLEGRAGGGNTIYFGEGSWLTVV.

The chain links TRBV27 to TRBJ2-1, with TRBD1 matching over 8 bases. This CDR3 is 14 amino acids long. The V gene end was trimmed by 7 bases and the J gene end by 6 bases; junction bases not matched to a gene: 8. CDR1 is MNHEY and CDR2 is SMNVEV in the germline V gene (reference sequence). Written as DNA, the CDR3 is TGTGCCAGCAATCAGGGGGCAAATGTCAATGAGCAGTTCTTC. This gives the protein CASNQGANVNEQFF.

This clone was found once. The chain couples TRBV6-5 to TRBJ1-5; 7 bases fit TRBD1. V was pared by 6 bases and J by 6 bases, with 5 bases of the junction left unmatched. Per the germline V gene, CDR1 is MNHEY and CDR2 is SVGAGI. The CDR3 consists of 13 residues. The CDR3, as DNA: TGTGCCAGCAGGGGGACAGTCTCTCAGCCCCAGCATTTT. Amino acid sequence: CASRGTVSQPQHF.

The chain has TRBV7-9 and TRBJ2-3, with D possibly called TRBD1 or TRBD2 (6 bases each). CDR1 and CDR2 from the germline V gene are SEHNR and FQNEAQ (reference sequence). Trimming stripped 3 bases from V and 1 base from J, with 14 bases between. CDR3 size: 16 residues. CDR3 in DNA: TGTGCCAGCAGCTTCCGTGGGGGCGGGGGCACAGATACGCAGTATTTT. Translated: CASSFRGGGGTDTQYF. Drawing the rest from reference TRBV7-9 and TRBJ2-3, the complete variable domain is DTGVSQNPRHKITKRGQNVTFRCDPISEHNRLYWYRQTLGQGPEFLTYFQNEAQLEKSRLLSDRFSAERPKGSFSTLEIQRTEQGDSAMYLCASSFRGGGGTDTQYFGPGTRLTVL.

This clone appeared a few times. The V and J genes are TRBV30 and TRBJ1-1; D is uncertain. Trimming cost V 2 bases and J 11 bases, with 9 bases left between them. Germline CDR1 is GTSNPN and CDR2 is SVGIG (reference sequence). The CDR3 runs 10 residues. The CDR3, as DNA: TGTGCCTGGAGTACCCAGAAGGCTTTCTTT. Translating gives CAWSTQKAFF.